These 26 T cell receptor beta chains originate from one sample sequenced in a study of T cell repertoires in aging, cancer and after chemotherapy. The template was genomic DNA from peripheral blood, not RNA. TRB rearrangements spanning V, D and J were amplified using mixed TRB-A/B primers. TCRdb itself ran the multiplex PCR reads through MiXCR, one entry per CDR3 protein. This table has roughly 1,500 distinct CDR3 sequences, 20% to 25% appearing once. The sample was blood. The source of these receptors is a human donor with a solid tumor.

This clonotype is judged medium-sized. The rearrangement uses TRBV6-5 and TRBJ2-3, with TRBD2 matching over 7 bases. Germline values: CDR1 MNHEY, CDR2 SVGAGI. The CDR3 runs to 13 residues. Trimming cost V 6 bases and J 4 bases; bases outside gene matches: 4. This chain's CDR3 is CASRGGVADTQYF. The DNA for the CDR3 is TGTGCCAGCAGGGGAGGGGTTGCAGATACGCAGTATTTT.

The genes are TRBV30 and TRBJ1-2; the D gene is possibly TRBD1 (6 bases). The CDR3 sequence is 14 residues long. Germline lookup yields CDR1 GTSNPN and CDR2 SVGIG (reference sequence). V was shortened by 5 bases and J by 3 bases, with 16 bases between the two germline ends. This CDR3 is CAWGGGGRDYGYTF. Written as DNA, the CDR3 is TGTGCCTGGGGGGGCGGAGGGCGCGACTATGGCTACACCTTC. The full variable domain, completed using reference TRBV30 and TRBJ1-2, is SQTIHQWPATLVQPVGSPLSLECTVEGTSNPNLYWYRQAAGRGLQLLFYSVGIGQISSEVPQNLSASRPQDRQFILSSKKLLLSDSGFYLCAWGGGGRDYGYTFGSGTRLTVV.

This clonotype is medium-sized by share. The chain has TRBV19 and TRBJ2-2, with D perhaps TRBD2 (6 bases). V lost 3 bases to trimming and J lost 4 bases, with 12 bases between them. Germline CDR1 is LNHDA and CDR2 is SQIVND (reference sequence). The CDR3 is 15 residues long. CDR3 sequence (DNA): TGTGCCAGTAGTATTGGCGGGGTTGGCACCGGGGAGCTGTTTTTT. Encoded protein: CASSIGGVGTGELFF.

As to this clonotype: A much more abundant neighbour one base away suggests this may be a read error. The rearrangement uses TRBV19 and TRBJ2-1, with D unresolved. Trimming removed 9 bases from V and 5 bases from J, with 8 bases in between. Germline V CDR1 and CDR2: LNHDA, SQIVND (reference sequence). The length of the CDR3 is 11 residues. The CDR3 loop reads CASNSNNEQFF. The CDR3, as DNA: TGTGCCAGCAATTCCAACAATGAGCAGTTCTTC.

By share, this clonotype counts as medium-sized. The chain joins TRBV13 to TRBJ2-3; 7 bases match TRBD2. Per the germline V gene, CDR1 is PRHDT and CDR2 is FYEKMQ (reference sequence). The junction had 15 bases not matched to a gene; V was cut back by 5 bases and J by 7 bases. This CDR3 is built from 16 residues. CDR3: CASSPAGVPPGYTQYF. CDR3 sequence (DNA): TGTGCCAGCAGCCCTGCGGGGGTTCCCCCCGGGTATACGCAGTATTTT.

Sample share makes this clonotype medium-sized. The chain is built from TRBV6-4 and TRBJ2-1; 12 bases align to TRBD2. The V gene end was trimmed by 0 bases and the J gene end by 3 bases; junction bases not matched to a gene: 12. Per the germline V gene, CDR1 is MRHNA and CDR2 is SNTAGT. The CDR3 extends over 20 amino acids. The CDR3 DNA reads as TGTGCCAGCAGTGACTCAGGGCTAGCGGGAGGGCCTAGAAGCTACAATGAGCAGTTCTTC. This sequence encodes CASSDSGLAGGPRSYNEQFF.

A word on this clonotype: The junction and the germline gene differ at one end; a read error may be behind it. The genes are TRBV5-3 and TRBJ2-4; TRBD2 might be the D (6 bases). TRBV5-3 falls under the ORF class, with uncertain function. The CDR3 consists of 16 residues. The CDR3, as DNA: TGCGCCAGCAGCCTTGGCGCGGGGCTCGAGGAAAACATTCAGTACTTC. This gives the protein CASSLGAGLEENIQYF.

The chain uses TRBV4-3 and TRBJ2-7; unclear D gene. V was pared by 5 bases and J by 6 bases, with 17 bases between. The CDR3 extends over 14 amino acids. Germline V gene lookup returns CDR1 LGHNA and CDR2 YSLEER. The chain's CDR3 is CASSLGLSLGEQYF. CDR3 nucleotide sequence: TGCGCCAGCAGCTTGGGGTTGAGTTTGGGCGAGCAGTACTTC.

This clonotype is categorized as medium-sized. This chain connects TRBV24-1 to TRBJ2-1; 7 bases match TRBD2. V shed 5 bases and J 5 bases; nucleotides not matched to a gene: 14. CDR1 and CDR2 from the germline V gene are KGHDR and SFDVKD. This CDR3 region has 17 residues. The CDR3 loop is CATSVGAGTTTNNEQFF. In nucleotides, the CDR3 is TGTGCCACCAGTGTTGGCGCCGGGACTACGACAAACAATGAGCAGTTCTTC.

The chain joins TRBV14 to TRBJ2-1, with TRBD2 identical over 8 bases. Germline trimming cut 2 bases from V and 5 bases from J; bases unmatched to any gene: 14. Germline CDR1 and CDR2: SGHDN and FVKESK. The length of the CDR3 is 18 residues. The CDR3 is CASSQRWVAGRPDNEQFF. CDR3 in DNA: TGTGCCAGCAGCCAAAGGTGGGTAGCGGGGAGACCGGACAATGAGCAGTTCTTC.

This clonotype is categorized as medium-sized. V usage is TRBV6-2 or TRBV6-3 and J usage is TRBJ2-7, with D perhaps matching TRBD1 (6 bases). Germline-derived CDR1 and CDR2 are MNHEY and SVGEGT. This CDR3 is 16 amino acids long. V gave up 7 bases and J gave up 4 bases, with 23 bases separating them. Here the CDR3 reads CASTNGNRRGLYEQYF. CDR3 coding DNA: TGTGCCAGCACCAATGGGAATCGCAGGGGCTTGTACGAGCAGTACTTC.

About this clonotype itself: It may be a read error: a sequence one base away is much more abundant. The J gene is TRBJ2-7, the V gene TRBV6-2 or TRBV6-3, with 10 bases matching TRBD2. The CDR3 totals 17 residues. CDR1 is MNHEY and CDR2 is SVGEGT in the germline V gene. Losses at the gene ends were 2 bases for V and 4 bases for J; bases not matched to a gene: 11. The CDR3 nucleotides are TGTGCCAGCAGTTACCAGCTAGCGGGAGTGCCTGCGTACGAGCAGTACTTC. Its translation is CASSYQLAGVPAYEQYF.

By share, this clonotype counts as medium-sized. The V call is TRBV6-6, the J call TRBJ1-2; D remains unclear. CDR3 size: 11 residues. V was cut by 8 bases and J by 4 bases, with 8 bases left in between. Germline assignment: CDR1 MNHNY and CDR2 SVGAGI (reference sequence). CDR3 DNA sequence: TGTGCCAGCGGGCAGACCTATGGCTACACCTTC. This sequence encodes CASGQTYGYTF.

The V call is TRBV20-1, the J call TRBJ2-1; 12 bases match TRBD2. CDR1 and CDR2 (germline): DFQATT, SNEGSKA (reference sequence). The CDR3 is made up of 16 amino acids. The V gene end was trimmed by 5 bases and the J gene end by 10 bases; junction bases not matched to a gene: 15. The CDR3 DNA reads TGCAGTGCTCGACTAGCGGGAGTTACATTTTACGACGAGCAGTTCTTC. This sequence encodes CSARLAGVTFYDEQFF.

In regard to this clonotype: A much larger clone is a single base away; this may be a read error. The chain employs TRBV6-4 and TRBJ1-1; D remains unclear. The germline V gene has CDR1 MRHNA and CDR2 SNTAGT. The CDR3 is 15 residues long. V lost 6 bases and J lost 1, with 15 bases in between. The DNA of the CDR3 is TGTGCCAGCAGCACTCCTCGGCACCCGAACACTGAAGCTTTCTTT. Protein sequence: CASSTPRHPNTEAFF.

This clonotype was recorded a few times. Written as DNA, the CDR3 is TGCAGTGCTAGGGTCGGGAGAGGCTACGAGCAGTACTTC. Its translation: CSARVGRGYEQYF. This rearrangement joins TRBV20-1 to TRBJ2-7; a possible D gene is TRBD2 (6 bases). Per the germline V gene, CDR1 is DFQATT and CDR2 is SNEGSKA (reference sequence). V was pared by 3 bases and J by 3 bases, with 12 bases between. CDR3 length: 13 amino acids.

This clonotype qualifies as large. The chain recombines TRBV28 with TRBJ2-2, with D tentatively TRBD1 (6 bases). The V gene's germline CDR1 is MDHEN and CDR2 SYDVKM. The V and J ends lost 6 bases and 3 bases respectively, with 17 bases between them. The CDR3 runs 16 residues. The CDR3 nucleotides are TGTGCCAGCAGATCAGGGGTGGATGGGTACACCGGGGAGCTGTTTTTT. It encodes CASRSGVDGYTGELFF. The variable domain in full, completed from reference TRBV28 and TRBJ2-2, reads DVKVTQSSRYLVKRTGEKVFLECVQDMDHENMFWYRQDPGLGLRLIYFSYDVKMKEKGDIPEGYSVSREKKERFSLILESASTNQTSMYLCASRSGVDGYTGELFFGEGSRLTVL.

Within the sample, this clonotype is medium-sized. The chain employs TRBV14 and TRBJ1-2; tentative D call: TRBD1 (5 bases). CDR1 is SGHDN, CDR2 FVKESK, per germline. Between the trimmed V and J ends, which lost 1 base and 0 bases, there was a span of 9 bases. The CDR3 has 15 residues. The CDR3 loop reads CASSQAGAPNYGYTF. DNA for the CDR3: TGTGCCAGCAGCCAAGCCGGGGCGCCTAACTATGGCTACACCTTC.

By frequency in the sample, this clonotype is medium-sized (0.01 to 0.1%). V is TRBV24-1 and J is TRBJ1-5; D is possibly TRBD1 (5 bases). CDR3 length: 17 residues. Per germline, CDR1 KGHDR and CDR2 SFDVKD. V was cut by 4 bases and J by 0 bases, with 15 bases left in between. The CDR3, as DNA: TGTGCCACCAGTGAGGGGCGCATCCCTTATAGCAATCAGCCCCAGCATTTT. Amino acid sequence: CATSEGRIPYSNQPQHF.

The CDR3 loop reads CASLGGGNEQFF. The CDR3 coding sequence is TGTGCCAGCCTGGGGGGGGGAAATGAGCAGTTCTTC. The chain uses TRBV6-8 and TRBJ2-1, with 7 bases identical to TRBD2. V lost 8 bases and J lost 7; bases outside the gene matches: 5. From germline, CDR1 is MNHGY and CDR2 SAAAGT. This CDR3 comprises 12 residues.

This clonotype was seen only a few times. The V call is TRBV5-1, the J call TRBJ2-1; D ambiguous. Germline V gives CDR1 SGHRS, CDR2 YFSETQ. The CDR3 is 15 residues long. Trimming shortened V by 0 bases and J by 2 bases, and 9 bases separated the two germline ends. CDR3 nucleotide sequence: TGCGCCAGCAGCTTGGATGGTCTCGCCTACAATGAGCAGTTCTTC. It encodes CASSLDGLAYNEQFF.

In its sample, this clonotype ranks as medium-sized (0.01 to 0.1%). The CDR3 DNA sequence: TGTGCCAGCAGTCCTACACTCGGGGCCGGGGACGAAAAACTGTTTTTT. Its protein product is CASSPTLGAGDEKLFF. V and J are TRBV27 and TRBJ1-4, with D possibly matching TRBD1 (5 bases). The length of the CDR3 is 16 residues. The ends were cut back, 5 bases at V and 8 bases at J, with 21 bases in the middle. Germline V lookup: CDR1 MNHEY, CDR2 SMNVEV (reference sequence).

This chain's CDR3 is CASSRGGHGYSEKLFF. The CDR3 bases are TGTGCCAGCAGCCGAGGAGGACATGGCTATAGTGAAAAACTGTTTTTT. The chain is built from TRBV4-2 and TRBJ1-4; perhaps TRBD1 as D (5 bases). The CDR3 extends over 16 amino acids. Trimming pared 4 bases from V and 7 bases from J, leaving 19 bases between. Per germline, CDR1 LGHNA and CDR2 YNFKEQ.

This clonotype is labeled medium-sized (0.01 to 0.1%). The rearrangement joins TRBV10-3 to TRBJ1-2; D unclear. The germline V and J ends were trimmed by 5 bases and 6 bases, with 25 bases remaining between them. The CDR3 extends over 17 amino acids. Germline lookup yields CDR1 ENHRY and CDR2 SYGVKD. CDR3 coding DNA: TGTGCCATCAGTTACGATTCTTCCCGGGATGTCCTAGATGGCTACACCTTC. It is translated as CAISYDSSRDVLDGYTF.

About this clonotype itself: This is likely a read error, given that the CDR3 carries no conserved phenylalanine or tryptophan at its end. The DNA is left out, because the CDR3 cannot be placed on it with certainty; the CDR3 is given as TCRdb lists it. The rearrangement uses TRBV5-3 and TRBJ2-6; the table's D call, TRBD2, has no DNA check behind it. TRBV5-3 is sorted into the ORF group, with uncertain function. Ends included, the CDR3 has 10 residues. The CDR3 is CASSDSGGSI.

This clonotype was picked up a small number of times. The chain links TRBV4-2 to TRBJ2-7; TRBD2 is a possible D gene (7 bases). Trimming left V 2 bases short and J 6 bases short, with 14 bases between. Germline CDR1 LGHNA, CDR2 YNFKEQ. The CDR3 is 14 amino acids. This CDR3 reads CASSQSGGVSEQYF. The CDR3 nucleotides are TGTGCCAGCAGCCAATCGGGGGGCGTTTCCGAGCAGTACTTC.